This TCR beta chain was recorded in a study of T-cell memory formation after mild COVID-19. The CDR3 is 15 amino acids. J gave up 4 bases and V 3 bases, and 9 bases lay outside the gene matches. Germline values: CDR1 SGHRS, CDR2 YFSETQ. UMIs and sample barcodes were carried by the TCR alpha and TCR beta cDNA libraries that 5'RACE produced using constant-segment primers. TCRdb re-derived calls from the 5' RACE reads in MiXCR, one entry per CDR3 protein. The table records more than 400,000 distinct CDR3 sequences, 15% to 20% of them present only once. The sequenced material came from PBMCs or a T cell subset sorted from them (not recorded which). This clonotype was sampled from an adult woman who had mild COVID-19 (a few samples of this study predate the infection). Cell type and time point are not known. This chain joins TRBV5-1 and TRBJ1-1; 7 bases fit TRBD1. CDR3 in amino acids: CASSSSTGKGTEAFF. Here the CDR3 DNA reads TGCGCCAGCAGCTCGTCGACAGGGAAGGGCACTGAAGCTTTCTTT.